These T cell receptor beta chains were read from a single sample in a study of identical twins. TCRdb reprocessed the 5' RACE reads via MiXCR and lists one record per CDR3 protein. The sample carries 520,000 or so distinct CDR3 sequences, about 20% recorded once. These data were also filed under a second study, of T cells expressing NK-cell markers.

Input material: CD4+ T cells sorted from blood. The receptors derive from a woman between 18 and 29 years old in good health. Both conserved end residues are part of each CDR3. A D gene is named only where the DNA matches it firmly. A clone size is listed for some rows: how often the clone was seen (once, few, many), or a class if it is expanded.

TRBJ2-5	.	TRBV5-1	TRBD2	TGCGCCAGCAGCTCGGGAGGTATGGCCCAAGAGACCCAGTACTTC	CASSSGGMAQETQYF
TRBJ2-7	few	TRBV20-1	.	TGCAGTGCAACAGATCCAAGCTCCTACGAGCAGTACTTC	CSATDPSSYEQYF
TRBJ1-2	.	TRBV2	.	TGTGCCAGCAGCTTGGGACGGCGAGGCTACACCTTC	CASSLGRRGYTF
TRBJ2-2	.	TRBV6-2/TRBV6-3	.	TGTGCCAGCAGTCGGGCCCCGCGGATGGGGGAGCTGTTTTTT	CASSRAPRMGELFF
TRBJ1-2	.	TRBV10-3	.	TGTGCCACCCGGCCGGAGAACTTTGGCGGCTACACCTTC	CATRPENFGGYTF
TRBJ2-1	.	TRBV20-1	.	TGCAGTGCTAGACGCCAGGGGGGCTACAATGAGCAGTTCTTC	CSARRQGGYNEQFF
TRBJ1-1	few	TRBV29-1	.	TGCAGCGTTGCGAGGGCAGGGCTTGAAGCTTTCTTT	CSVARAGLEAFF
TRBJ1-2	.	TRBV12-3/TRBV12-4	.	TGTGCCAGCAGTTTGGTTGGGGCAGGAGATAACTATGGCTACACCTTC	CASSLVGAGDNYGYTF
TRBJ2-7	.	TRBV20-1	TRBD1	TGCAGTGCTAGGCATGCGGACAGGGCCCACGAGCAGTACTTC	CSARHADRAHEQYF
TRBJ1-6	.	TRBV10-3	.	TGTGCCATCAGTGCAGAGGCATGGACTTCACCCCTCCACTTT	CAISAEAWTSPLHF
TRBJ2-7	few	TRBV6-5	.	TGTGCCAGCAGTATACTCGGGCGGGGGCCCCCCAGGCAGCAGTACTTC	CASSILGRGPPRQQYF
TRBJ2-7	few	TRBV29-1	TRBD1	TGCAGCGCCGGACAGGGTGGTGGCGAGCAGTACTTC	CSAGQGGGEQYF
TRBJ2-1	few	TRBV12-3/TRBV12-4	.	TGTGCCAGCACCCCTACTAGGAATGAGCAGTTCTTC	CASTPTRNEQFF
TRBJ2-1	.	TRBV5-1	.	TGCGCCAGCAGCTATAGCGTCAATGAGCAGTTCTTC	CASSYSVNEQFF
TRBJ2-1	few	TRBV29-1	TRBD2	TGCAGCGTTGCACTAGCGGGAGGAGCCTACAATGAGCAGTTCTTC	CSVALAGGAYNEQFF
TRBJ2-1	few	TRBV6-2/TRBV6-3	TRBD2	TGTGCCAGCAGCCGTCGGACTAGCGGGACCGATTACCCTAGCTCCTACAATGAGCAGTTCTTC	CASSRRTSGTDYPSSYNEQFF
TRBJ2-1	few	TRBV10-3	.	TGTGCCATCAGTACGGACCGTTCCGTTGAGCAGTTCTTC	CAISTDRSVEQFF
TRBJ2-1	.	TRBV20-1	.	TGCAGTGCCCGCGCCCTAGTCTTCGCCTACAATGAGCAGTTCTTC	CSARALVFAYNEQFF
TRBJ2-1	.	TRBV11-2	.	TGTGCCAGCAGCGTGAGGGGGACAGGCGGGAGCTCCTACAATGAGCAGTTCTTC	CASSVRGTGGSSYNEQFF
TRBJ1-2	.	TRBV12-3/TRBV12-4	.	TGTGCCAGCAGTTTAGCTCCAGGGCTACGGGGCTACACCTTC	CASSLAPGLRGYTF
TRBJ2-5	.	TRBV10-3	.	TGTGCCACCAAATGGGAAGAGACCCAGTACTTC	CATKWEETQYF
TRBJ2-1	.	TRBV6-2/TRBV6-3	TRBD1	TGTGCCAGCAGTTACGGGACAGGGACCTACAATGAGCAGTTCTTC	CASSYGTGTYNEQFF
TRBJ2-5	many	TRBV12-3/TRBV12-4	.	TGTGCCAGCAGTTTCAGGTCCCAAGAGACCCAGTACTTC	CASSFRSQETQYF
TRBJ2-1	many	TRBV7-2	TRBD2	TGTGCCAGCTCTAGTGGACTAGCGGCTAATGAGCAGTTCTTC	CASSSGLAANEQFF
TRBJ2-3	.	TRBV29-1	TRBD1	TGCAGCGCTATACAGGGGAGAGATACGCAGTATTTT	CSAIQGRDTQYF
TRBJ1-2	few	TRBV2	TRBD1	TGTGCCAGCAGTCGACAGGGGGCGCAGGACGGCTATGGCTACACCTTC	CASSRQGAQDGYGYTF
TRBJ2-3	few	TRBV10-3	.	TGTGCCATCAGAATAGCGGACACAGATACGCAGTATTTT	CAIRIADTDTQYF
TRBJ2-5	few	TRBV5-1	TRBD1	TGCGCCAGCAGCTTTAACCCCGGGACAGGGGCTGGGGAGACCCAGTACTTC	CASSFNPGTGAGETQYF
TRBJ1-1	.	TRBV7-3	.	TGTGCCAGCAGCGAGGGGCCAGCCGGGCGGAGGACTGAAGCTTTCTTT	CASSEGPAGRRTEAFF
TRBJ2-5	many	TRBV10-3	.	TGTGCCATCAGTGATCTTGTGGGGGTAGAGACCCAGTACTTC	CAISDLVGVETQYF
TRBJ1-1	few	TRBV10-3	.	TGTGCCGCCCGGAGGGTCTCGGACACTGAAGCTTTCTTT	CAARRVSDTEAFF
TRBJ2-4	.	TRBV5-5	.	TGTGCCAGCAGCTTGGCCGGGACCCAGAAAAACATTCAGTACTTC	CASSLAGTQKNIQYF
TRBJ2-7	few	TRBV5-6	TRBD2	TGTGCCAGCAGCTGGGTAGGACTAGCGGGAAGCTCCTACGAGCAGTACTTC	CASSWVGLAGSSYEQYF
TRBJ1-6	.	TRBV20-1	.	TGCAGTGCTAGAGATTCTGCCGGACCCATCCACTTT	CSARDSAGPIHF
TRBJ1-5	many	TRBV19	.	TGTGCCAGCTCCGTGGGGGGAAATCAGCCCCAGCATTTT	CASSVGGNQPQHF
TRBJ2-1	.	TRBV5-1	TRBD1	TGCGCCAGCAGTCCTTATCGACAGGGTTTAAAGAATGAGCAGTTCTTC	CASSPYRQGLKNEQFF
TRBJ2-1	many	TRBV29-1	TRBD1	TGCAGCGTTGAAGGGCCAGGGGGCAATGAGCAGTTCTTC	CSVEGPGGNEQFF
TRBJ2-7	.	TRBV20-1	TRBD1	TGCAGTGCTAGGACCGGACAGGGTGTCGAGCAGTACTTC	CSARTGQGVEQYF
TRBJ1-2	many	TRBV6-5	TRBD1	TGTGCCAGCAGTTACCGCGAACAGACAGGGGGCGAGTATGGCTACACCTTC	CASSYREQTGGEYGYTF
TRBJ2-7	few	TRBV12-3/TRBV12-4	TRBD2	TGTGCCAGCAGGCCGGGACTAGCGGGAAGCGAGCAGTACTTC	CASRPGLAGSEQYF
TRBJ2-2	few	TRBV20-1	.	TGCAGTGCTAGAGAAATGCTGTTGAACACCGGGGAGCTGTTTTTT	CSAREMLLNTGELFF
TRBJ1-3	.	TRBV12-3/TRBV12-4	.	TGTGCCAGCAGTTTGCGGGCCAAACTCGCCATATATTTT	CASSLRAKLAIYF
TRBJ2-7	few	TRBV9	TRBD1	TGTGCCAGCAGCGAGGCGGGACAGGGATTGAACGAGCAGTACTTC	CASSEAGQGLNEQYF
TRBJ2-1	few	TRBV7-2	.	TGTGCCAGCAGCTTAGACATGGGCGGTGAGCAGTTCTTC	CASSLDMGGEQFF
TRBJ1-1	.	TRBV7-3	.	TGTGCCAGCAGCGAATCCCGGTTGAACACTGAAGCTTTCTTT	CASSESRLNTEAFF
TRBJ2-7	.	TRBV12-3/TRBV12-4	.	TGTGCCAGCAGCCTAGTAGGTTACCACGAGCAGTACTTC	CASSLVGYHEQYF